This entry lists 23 T cell receptor beta chains sequenced from one sample in a study of blood T cell repertoires in COVID-19. Repertoires were generated with immunoSEQ multiplex PCR, while TCRdb's copy carries only in-frame clones and drops some. The top ten clones hold 2% to 3% of a sample with just over 250,000 clones, about nine tenths of them seen once. Specimen: peripheral blood. These receptors originate from a person aged 18 to 30 with COVID-19, enrolled during active disease.

This clone was seen more than once but under ten times. The rearrangement joins TRBV4-1 to TRBJ2-7, with D perhaps TRBD2 (5 bases). The CDR3 loop spans 13 amino acids. Germline lookup yields CDR1 MGHRA and CDR2 YSYEKL. V was cut by 6 bases and J by 2 bases, with 11 bases left in between. This chain's CDR3 is CASRGGSPYEQYF. The DNA for the CDR3 is TGCGCCAGCAGGGGTGGGAGCCCCTACGAGCAGTACTTC.

The rearrangement links TRBV10-3 to TRBJ1-1; no definite D call. Trimming took 3 bases from V and 4 from J, leaving 12 bases between them. CDR3 length equals 14 residues. Germline CDR1 ENHRY, CDR2 SYGVKD. The CDR3 here is CAISDLAGGTEAFF. The CDR3 coding sequence is TGTGCCATCAGTGACCTAGCGGGCGGCACTGAAGCTTTCTTT.

The chain couples TRBV19 to TRBJ1-2, with D tentatively TRBD1 (6 bases). Germline CDR1 reads LNHDA; CDR2 reads SQIVND (reference sequence). The CDR3 sequence is 14 residues long. Trimming took off 7 bases at V and 5 bases at J, with 17 bases between the two ends. This CDR3 reads CASNPAQGRYGYTF. As DNA, the CDR3 is TGTGCCAGTAACCCAGCTCAGGGGCGGTATGGCTACACCTTC.

V is TRBV28 and J is TRBJ1-2; D unresolved. V lost 2 bases and J lost 5, with 12 bases in between. In germline, CDR1 is MDHEN, CDR2 SYDVKM. CDR3 size: 14 residues. The CDR3 loop reads CASSLNPRRYGYTF. The CDR3, as DNA: TGTGCCAGCAGTTTAAACCCCCGGAGGTATGGCTACACCTTC.

The chain carries TRBV6-5 and TRBJ2-2, with TRBD1 matching 7 bases. V shed 2 bases, J shed 5 bases, and the junction held 8 bases outside the gene matches. The CDR3 consists of 16 residues. Germline assignment: CDR1 MNHEY and CDR2 SVGAGI. For the CDR3, the DNA is TGTGCCAGCAGTTACAAGGGACAGCGAAATACCGGGGAGCTGTTTTTT. The encoded protein is CASSYKGQRNTGELFF.

The chain recombines TRBV4-1 with TRBJ2-2; TRBD1 aligns across 7 bases. Per germline, CDR1 MGHRA and CDR2 YSYEKL. This CDR3 has 14 residues. V dropped 6 bases and J dropped 3; count of bases not matched to a gene: 4. The CDR3: CASRLGQYTGELFF. The CDR3, as DNA: TGCGCCAGCAGGCTGGGACAGTACACCGGGGAGCTGTTTTTT.

The CDR3 loop is CASSQILRQNQETQYF. The CDR3 region has the DNA TGCGCCAGCAGCCAAATACTCCGACAGAACCAAGAGACCCAGTACTTC. The rearrangement uses TRBV4-1 and TRBJ2-5; D perhaps matches TRBD1 (5 bases). The ends were cut back, 2 bases at V and 0 bases at J, with 13 bases in the middle. The CDR3 covers 16 residues. Germline V gene lookup returns CDR1 MGHRA and CDR2 YSYEKL.

The CDR3 DNA reads as TGTGCCAGCAGTGATCGGTCAGGGAACTATGGCTACACCTTC. This codes for CASSDRSGNYGYTF. V usage is TRBV25-1 and J usage is TRBJ1-2, with a weak D call TRBD1 (5 bases). The V end lost 3 bases, the J end lost 2 bases, and 10 bases lay between the germline ends. The CDR3 runs 14 residues. CDR1 MGHDK and CDR2 SYGVNS come from the germline V gene.

The chain employs TRBV27 and TRBJ2-7; 7 nucleotides line up with TRBD2. V lost 4 bases, J lost 3 bases, and 6 bases stayed unmatched. Germline values: CDR1 MNHEY, CDR2 SMNVEV (reference sequence). The CDR3 has 14 amino acids. The CDR3 coding sequence is TGTGCCAGCAGTTGGGCGGGAGAGGGCTACGAGCAGTACTTC. This translates into CASSWAGEGYEQYF.

The rearrangement links TRBV5-1 to TRBJ1-1; D is ambiguous. The V gene lost 2 bases and the J gene lost 1 base, with 9 bases spanning the gap. CDR3 length: 14 amino acids. Looked up from germline, CDR1 is SGHRS and CDR2 is YFSETQ. This chain's CDR3 is CASSFGPTNTEAFF. The CDR3, as DNA: TGCGCCAGCAGCTTTGGCCCAACGAACACTGAAGCTTTCTTT.

The chain combines TRBV3-1 (or the pseudogene TRBV3-2) with TRBJ1-2; perhaps TRBD1 as D (5 bases). The length of the CDR3 is 19 residues. The germline CDR1 and CDR2 sequences are LGHDT and YNNKEL (reference sequence). Deletions cut 1 base from V and 1 base from J, with 22 bases between. The chain's CDR3 is CASSQAHSGRGQGNYGYTF. The CDR3 bases are TGTGCCAGCAGCCAAGCGCATTCAGGGAGGGGTCAGGGTAACTATGGCTACACCTTC.

This chain links TRBV7-6 with TRBJ2-7; tentatively, D is TRBD2 (5 bases). The CDR3 totals 15 residues. CDR1 SGHVS and CDR2 FNYEAQ come from the germline V gene. The V and J ends lost 5 bases and 5 bases respectively, with 19 bases between them. The CDR3 spells CASSRIWAGGDEQYF. CDR3 nucleotide sequence: TGTGCCAGCAGCCGAATCTGGGCGGGCGGCGACGAGCAGTACTTC.

The genes are TRBV13 and TRBJ2-1; 8 nucleotides match TRBD1. After removal of 5 bases from V and 7 bases from J, the junction contained 10 bases not matched to a gene. The CDR3 totals 15 residues. Looked up from germline, CDR1 is PRHDT and CDR2 is FYEKMQ (reference sequence). The CDR3 DNA sequence: TGTGCCAGCAGCCATGTGACAGGGGTCCCGAATGAGCAGTTCTTC. It specifies CASSHVTGVPNEQFF.

The rearrangement joins TRBV27 to TRBJ2-5, with D maybe TRBD1 (6 bases). The germline CDR1 and CDR2 sequences are MNHEY and SMNVEV (reference sequence). The germline V and J ends were trimmed by 3 bases and 5 bases, with 10 bases remaining between them. This CDR3 has 13 amino acids. The CDR3 protein is CASSFNQGETQYF. As DNA, the CDR3 is TGTGCCAGCAGTTTCAACCAGGGGGAGACCCAGTACTTC.

This chain uses TRBV19 with TRBJ1-6, with D perhaps matching TRBD1 (5 bases). The length of the CDR3 is 15 residues. The germline V gene has CDR1 LNHDA and CDR2 SQIVND (reference sequence). V lost 1 base and J 9 bases, leaving 13 bases between the germline ends. CDR3 sequence reads: CASSIGGTASSPLHF. CDR3 coding DNA: TGTGCCAGTAGTATAGGCGGGACGGCTAGTTCACCCCTCCACTTT.

The rearrangement links TRBV5-1 to TRBJ1-2, with D possibly being TRBD1 (5 bases). Looked up from germline, CDR1 is SGHRS and CDR2 is YFSETQ. Trimming removed 0 bases at V and 10 bases at J, with 25 bases between. This CDR3 is built from 17 residues. CDR3 nucleotide sequence: TGCGCCAGCAGCTTGGGACAGAATCCTATGGACGAAAGGCCCTACACCTTC. This encodes CASSLGQNPMDERPYTF.

This sequence joins TRBV19 and TRBJ2-5, with D possibly TRBD1 on 5 matching bases. This CDR3 region has 15 residues. Germline values: CDR1 LNHDA, CDR2 SQIVND (reference sequence). The V end lost 5 bases, the J end lost 5 bases, and 18 bases lay between the germline ends. The CDR3 protein is CASSSPDILGETQYF. Here the CDR3 DNA reads TGTGCCAGTAGTTCCCCGGACATTTTGGGGGAGACCCAGTACTTC. Full variable domain (outside the CDR3, taken from reference TRBV19 and TRBJ2-5): DGGITQSPKYLFRKEGQNVTLSCEQNLNHDAMYWYRQDPGQGLRLIYYSQIVNDFQKGDIAEGYSVSREKKESFPLTVTSAQKNPTAFYLCASSSPDILGETQYFGPGTRLLVL.

The V and J genes are TRBV5-4 and TRBJ2-1; tentative D call: TRBD2 (6 bases). Germline CDR1 and CDR2: SGHNT and YYREEE (reference sequence). V lost 4 bases and J 0 bases, leaving 11 bases between the germline ends. The CDR3 totals 15 residues. CDR3 protein: CASSGGGNSYNEQFF. CDR3 nucleotides: TGTGCCAGCAGCGGGGGAGGCAACTCCTACAATGAGCAGTTCTTC.

The CDR3 loop reads CASSVGGMGNEQYF. CDR3 DNA: TGTGCCAGCAGCGTAGGAGGGATGGGTAACGAGCAGTACTTC. The genes are TRBV9 and TRBJ2-7, with D perhaps TRBD2 (5 bases). CDR1 SGDLS and CDR2 YYNGEE come from the germline V gene. CDR3 size: 14 residues. V was pared by 0 bases and J by 5 bases, with 12 bases between.

The chain employs TRBV4-2 and TRBJ2-2; D call uncertain. Trimming removed 2 bases from V and 6 bases from J, with 16 bases in between. The V gene's germline CDR1 is LGHNA and CDR2 YNFKEQ. The CDR3 is made up of 16 amino acids. CDR3 amino acids: CASSQSPISGPGELFF. The CDR3 DNA reads as TGTGCCAGCAGCCAATCTCCAATATCAGGTCCCGGGGAGCTGTTTTTT.

The chain recombines TRBV7-9 with TRBJ2-3; 11 nucleotides line up with TRBD2. The CDR3 totals 15 residues. The V segment lost 2 bases and the J segment 5 bases; nucleotides outside the gene matches: 3. Germline CDR1 SEHNR, CDR2 FQNEAQ (reference sequence). The CDR3 region is CASSLKLAGVDTQYF. Here the CDR3 DNA reads TGTGCCAGCAGCTTAAAACTAGCGGGAGTAGATACGCAGTATTTT.

CDR3 region: CASSRGLAGDEQFF. In DNA form, the CDR3 reads TGTGCCAGCAGCCGCGGACTAGCGGGAGACGAGCAGTTCTTC. The V gene is TRBV7-9, the J gene TRBJ2-1, with 13 bases fitting TRBD2. The CDR3 loop spans 14 amino acids. In germline, CDR1 is SEHNR, CDR2 FQNEAQ (reference sequence). V lost 5 bases and J lost 10; bases outside the gene matches: 5.

The gene calls are TRBV3-1 (or the pseudogene TRBV3-2) and TRBJ2-5; TRBD2 agrees at 8 bases. The CDR3 has 14 amino acids. V lost 4 bases, J lost 7 bases, and 8 bases stayed unmatched. Looked up from germline, CDR1 is LGHDT and CDR2 is YNNKEL (reference sequence). The chain's CDR3 is CASSPPAGVGTQYF. CDR3 nucleotide sequence: TGTGCCAGCAGCCCCCCAGCGGGAGTGGGGACCCAGTACTTC.